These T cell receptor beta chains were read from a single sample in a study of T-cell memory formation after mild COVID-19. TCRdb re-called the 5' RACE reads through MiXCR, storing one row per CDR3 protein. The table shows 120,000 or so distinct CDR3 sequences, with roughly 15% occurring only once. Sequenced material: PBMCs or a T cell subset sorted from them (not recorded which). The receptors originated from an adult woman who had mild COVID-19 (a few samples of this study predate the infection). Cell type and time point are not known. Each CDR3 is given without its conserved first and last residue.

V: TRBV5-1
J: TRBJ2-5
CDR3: ASSEGTSTETQY

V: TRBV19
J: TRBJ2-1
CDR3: ASSIGEVARSYNEQF

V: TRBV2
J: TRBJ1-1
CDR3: ASSEGPGAEAF

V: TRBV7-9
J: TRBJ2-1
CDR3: ASSLSSLAENNEQF

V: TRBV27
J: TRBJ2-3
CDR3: ASSLRRRLNTDTQY

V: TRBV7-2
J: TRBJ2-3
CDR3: ASSPDGNTDTQY

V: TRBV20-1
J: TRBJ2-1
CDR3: SARDPGHSYNEQF

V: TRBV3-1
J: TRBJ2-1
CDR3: ASSLTGTDEQF

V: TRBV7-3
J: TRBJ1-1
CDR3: ASSRIPNTEAF

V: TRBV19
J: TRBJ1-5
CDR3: ASSITGSNQPQH

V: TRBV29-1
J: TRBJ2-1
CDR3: SVGRPYGNEQF

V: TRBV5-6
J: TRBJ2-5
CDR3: ASSLARGGRETQY

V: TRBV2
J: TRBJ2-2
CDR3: ASKVERALTGELF

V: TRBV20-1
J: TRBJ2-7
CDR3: SARQGLAGWGHEQY

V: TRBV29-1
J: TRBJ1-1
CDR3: SAGGGTEAF

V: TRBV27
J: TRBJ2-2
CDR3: ASSFRTGDPFTGELF

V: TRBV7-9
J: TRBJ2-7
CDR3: ASSLDVTGAEQY

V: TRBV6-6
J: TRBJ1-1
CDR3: ASSSTRQGANTEAF

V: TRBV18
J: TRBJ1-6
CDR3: ASSPLTGKDSPLH

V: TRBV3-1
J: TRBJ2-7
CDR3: ASSQAATGPYEQY

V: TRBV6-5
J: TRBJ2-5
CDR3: ASRGLAGGYSQETQY

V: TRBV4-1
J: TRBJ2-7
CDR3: ASSLAQGETYEQY

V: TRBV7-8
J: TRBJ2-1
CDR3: ASSLGGLRGRYNEQF

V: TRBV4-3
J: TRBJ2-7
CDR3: ASSPGRAGDHEQY

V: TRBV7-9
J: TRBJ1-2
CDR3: ASRLTGTGHYGYT

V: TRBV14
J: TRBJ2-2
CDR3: ASSRRDRGYTGELF

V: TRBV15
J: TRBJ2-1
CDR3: ATSRDRGPYNEQF

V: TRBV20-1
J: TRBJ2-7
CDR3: SAREISSSYEQY

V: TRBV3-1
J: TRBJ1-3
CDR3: ASSQDVWGLSGNTIY

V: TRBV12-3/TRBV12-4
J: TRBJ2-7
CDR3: ASSGWGAYEQY

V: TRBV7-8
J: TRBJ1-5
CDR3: ASSPDRDISFQPQH

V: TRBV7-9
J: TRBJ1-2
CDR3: ASSLGAGYGYT

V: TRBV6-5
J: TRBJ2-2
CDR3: ASSWTGGTGELF

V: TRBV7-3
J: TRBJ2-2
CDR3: ASTVRTGELF

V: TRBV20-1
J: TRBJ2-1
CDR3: SAPLAGGPNNEQF

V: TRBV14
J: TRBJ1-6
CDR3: ASSRAVRGNSPLH

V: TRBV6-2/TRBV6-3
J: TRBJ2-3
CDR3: ASSNFSPGQGGLKTDTQY

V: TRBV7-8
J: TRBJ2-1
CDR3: ASSQTAQGHEQF

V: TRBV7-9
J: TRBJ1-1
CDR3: APPRSLKNTEAF

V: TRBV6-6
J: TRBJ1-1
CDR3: ASSYGGAQEAF

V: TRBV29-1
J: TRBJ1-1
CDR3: SARDLRGNTEAF

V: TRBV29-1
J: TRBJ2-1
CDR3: SVDSGGLNEQF

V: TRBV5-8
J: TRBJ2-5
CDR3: ASSYPTGGQETQY

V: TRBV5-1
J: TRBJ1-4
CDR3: ASSRQPTNEKLF

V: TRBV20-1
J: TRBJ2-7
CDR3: SATGNDYEQY